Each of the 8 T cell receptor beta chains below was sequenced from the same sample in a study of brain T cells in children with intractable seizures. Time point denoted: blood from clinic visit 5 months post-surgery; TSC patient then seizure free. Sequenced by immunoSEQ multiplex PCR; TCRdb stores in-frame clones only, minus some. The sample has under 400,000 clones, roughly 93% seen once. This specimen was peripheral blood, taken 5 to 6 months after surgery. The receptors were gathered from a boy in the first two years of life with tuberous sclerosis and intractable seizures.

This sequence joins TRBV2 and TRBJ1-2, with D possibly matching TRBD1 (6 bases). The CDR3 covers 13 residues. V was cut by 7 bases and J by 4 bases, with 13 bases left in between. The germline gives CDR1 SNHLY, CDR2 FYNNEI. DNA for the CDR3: TGTGCCAGCATCTCGACAGGACCCTATGGCTACACCTTC. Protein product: CASISTGPYGYTF.

CDR3 DNA sequence: TGTGCCAGCAGCTTGGAGGGCGGGCAGCCCCAGCATTTT. Protein product: CASSLEGGQPQHF. The V call is TRBV5-5, the J call TRBJ1-5; D is ambiguous. The length of the CDR3 is 13 residues. The V end lost 0 bases, the J end lost 7 bases, and 8 bases lay between the germline ends. CDR1 is SGHKS and CDR2 is YYEKEE in the germline V gene (reference sequence).

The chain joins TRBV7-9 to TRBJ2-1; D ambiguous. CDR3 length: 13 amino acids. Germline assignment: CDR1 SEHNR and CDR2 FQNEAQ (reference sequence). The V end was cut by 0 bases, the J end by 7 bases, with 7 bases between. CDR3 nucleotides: TGTGCCAGCAGCTTAGCCGAGGTAAATGAGCAGTTCTTC. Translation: CASSLAEVNEQFF.

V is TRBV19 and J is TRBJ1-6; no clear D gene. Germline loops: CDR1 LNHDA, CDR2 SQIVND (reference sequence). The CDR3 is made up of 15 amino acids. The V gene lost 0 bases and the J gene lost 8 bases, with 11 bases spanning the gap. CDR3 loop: CASSIDGVEDSPLHF. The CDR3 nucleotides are TGTGCCAGTAGTATAGATGGAGTGGAGGATTCACCCCTCCACTTT.

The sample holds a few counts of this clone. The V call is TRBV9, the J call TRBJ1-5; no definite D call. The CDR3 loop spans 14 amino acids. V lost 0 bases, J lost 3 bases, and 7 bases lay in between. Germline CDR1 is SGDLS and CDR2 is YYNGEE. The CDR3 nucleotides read TGTGCCAGCAGCGTAGGAGATAACAATCAGCCCCAGCATTTT. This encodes CASSVGDNNQPQHF.

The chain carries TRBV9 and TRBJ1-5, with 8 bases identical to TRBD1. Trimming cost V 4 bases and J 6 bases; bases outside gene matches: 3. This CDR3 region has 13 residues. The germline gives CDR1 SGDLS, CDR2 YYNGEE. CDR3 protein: CASSTGGAQPQHF. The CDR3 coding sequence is TGTGCCAGCAGCACAGGGGGAGCTCAGCCCCAGCATTTT. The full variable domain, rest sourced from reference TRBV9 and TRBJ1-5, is DSGVTQTPKHLITATGQRVTLRCSPRSGDLSVYWYQQSLDQGLQFLIQYYNGEERAKGNILERFSAQQFPDLHSELNLSSLELGDSALYFCASSTGGAQPQHFGDGTRLSIL.

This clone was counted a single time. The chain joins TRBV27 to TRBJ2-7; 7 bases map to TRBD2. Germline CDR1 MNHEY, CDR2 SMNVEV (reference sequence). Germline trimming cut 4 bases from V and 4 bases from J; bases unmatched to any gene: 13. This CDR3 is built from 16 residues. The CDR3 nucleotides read TGTGCCAGCAGTTCCCCGAGGGAGGGGTCGTGGTACGAGCAGTACTTC. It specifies CASSSPREGSWYEQYF.

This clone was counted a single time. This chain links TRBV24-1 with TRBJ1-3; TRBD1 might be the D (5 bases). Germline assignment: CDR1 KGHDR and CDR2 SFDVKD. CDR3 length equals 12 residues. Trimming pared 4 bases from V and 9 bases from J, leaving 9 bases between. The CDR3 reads CATSDAGLTIYF. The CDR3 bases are TGTGCCACCAGTGACGCGGGACTCACCATATATTTT.